The 21 T cell receptor beta chains given below trace back to one sample, sequenced in a study of cytomegalovirus exposure and HLA in healthy donors. 60 Vbeta and 13 Jbeta primers were used in PCR. Method: immunoSEQ multiplex PCR; TCRdb's copy keeps in-frame clones and lacks some. The data contain approximately 89,000 clones, about 76% of them singletons. The specimen was PBMCs. The source of these receptors is a man aged 30-40 years in good health and CMV-seropositive.

The chain couples TRBV4-3 to TRBJ1-4; tentative D call: TRBD1 (6 bases). The germline V gene has CDR1 LGHNA and CDR2 YSLEER. This CDR3 is built from 14 residues. Trimming removed 0 bases from V and 6 bases from J, with 8 bases in between. CDR3 nucleotides: TGCGCCAGCAGCCAAGATTGGACAGATGAAAAACTGTTTTTT. This gives the protein CASSQDWTDEKLFF.

The CDR3 nucleotides are TGTGCCTGGAGTAAGGTCGCTGGGCGGGGTAGGACAGATACGCAGTATTTT. The encoded protein is CAWSKVAGRGRTDTQYF. The V and J genes are TRBV30 and TRBJ2-3; the D gene is possibly TRBD2 (6 bases). Germline V gives CDR1 GTSNPN, CDR2 SVGIG (reference sequence). The length of the CDR3 is 17 residues. V was trimmed by 2 bases and J by 3 bases, leaving 21 bases between them.

This chain links TRBV6-1 with TRBJ2-7; maybe TRBD2 (6 bases). CDR1 is MNHNS and CDR2 is SASEGT in the germline V gene. This CDR3 has 14 amino acids. V was trimmed by 6 bases and J by 6 bases, leaving 18 bases between them. CDR3 region: CASRVGSSQLEQYF. The CDR3 region has the DNA TGTGCCAGCAGGGTCGGGAGCAGCCAGCTCGAGCAGTACTTC.

This rearrangement joins TRBV25-1 to TRBJ2-1; 11 bases are a match to TRBD1. The J segment lost 7 bases and the V segment lost 4 bases, leaving 9 bases of the junction unmatched. The CDR3 loop spans 16 amino acids. Germline CDR1 reads MGHDK; CDR2 reads SYGVNS. CDR3: CASSGRDRGSTNEQFF. The CDR3 DNA sequence: TGTGCCAGCAGTGGCCGGGACAGGGGGTCGACGAATGAGCAGTTCTTC.

This chain connects TRBV19 to TRBJ1-1; weak D call: TRBD1 (6 bases). This CDR3 has 14 residues. V lost 7 bases to trimming and J lost 0 bases, with 12 bases between them. CDR1 and CDR2 (germline): LNHDA, SQIVND (reference sequence). CDR3 nucleotide sequence: TGTGCCAGTAAAGACAGGATAATGAACACTGAAGCTTTCTTT. Its translation is CASKDRIMNTEAFF.

The DNA for the CDR3 is TGTGCCAGCAGCGCTCGAGGGGGTGTTTCTAAAAACATTCAGTACTTC. As protein: CASSARGGVSKNIQYF. The rearrangement uses TRBV9 and TRBJ2-4; D might be TRBD1 (6 bases). The CDR3 length is 16 residues. CDR1 and CDR2 from the germline V gene are SGDLS and YYNGEE. V lost 3 bases, J lost 4 bases, and 17 bases lay in between.

This clone was detected only a few times. The CDR3 bases are TGTGCCAGCAGCTTAGCGGGACAGGCCTACGAGCAGTACTTC. Amino acids: CASSLAGQAYEQYF. The rearrangement uses TRBV7-6 and TRBJ2-7; TRBD1 matches 8 bases. Germline V gene lookup returns CDR1 SGHVS and CDR2 FNYEAQ. V lost 0 bases and J lost 2; bases outside the gene matches: 0. The CDR3 contains 14 residues.

The chain uses TRBV30 and TRBJ1-1; D is unresolved. The CDR3 spans 11 residues. Between the trimmed V and J ends, which lost 5 bases and 2 bases, there was a span of 6 bases. The germline V gene has CDR1 GTSNPN and CDR2 SVGIG (reference sequence). CDR3 sequence reads: CAWHRNTEAFF. For the CDR3, the DNA is TGTGCCTGGCATAGAAACACTGAAGCTTTCTTT.

This clone was seen more than once but under ten times. The V call is TRBV16, the J call TRBJ1-2; TRBD1 matches 7 bases. The CDR3 loop spans 15 amino acids. CDR1 and CDR2 (germline): KGHSY, FQNENV. Trimming took 2 bases from V and 3 from J; bases not matched to a gene: 6. The CDR3 DNA reads as TGTGCCAGCAGCCAAAATCCTGACAGGGACTATGGCTACACCTTC. Its translation is CASSQNPDRDYGYTF.

The genes are TRBV5-1 and TRBJ2-1; D not resolved. V was cut by 5 bases and J by 0 bases, with 18 bases left in between. The CDR3 is 17 residues long. Per germline, CDR1 SGHRS and CDR2 YFSETQ. The CDR3 bases are TGCGCCAGCAGTTTTAGAGAAAACCTTCCCTCCTACAATGAGCAGTTCTTC. The encoded protein is CASSFRENLPSYNEQFF.

This chain uses TRBV4-3 with TRBJ1-1, with D perhaps matching TRBD1 (5 bases). The CDR3 sequence is 14 residues long. Trimming pared 7 bases from V and 8 bases from J, leaving 20 bases between. Germline CDR1 and CDR2: LGHNA and YSLEER. The CDR3, as DNA: TGCGCCAGCACCTCCCGACAGCGCAGTGCCGAAGCTTTCTTT. It specifies CASTSRQRSAEAFF.

This chain joins TRBV19 and TRBJ2-7; 9 bases are a match to TRBD1. V was pared by 9 bases and J by 3 bases, with 3 bases of the junction left unmatched. Looked up from germline, CDR1 is LNHDA and CDR2 is SQIVND (reference sequence). The CDR3 length is 12 residues. This CDR3 reads CASRQGDYEQYF. DNA of the CDR3: TGTGCCAGCAGACAGGGGGACTACGAGCAGTACTTC.

This clone was picked up a small number of times. The chain combines TRBV5-4 with TRBJ2-7, with D perhaps TRBD2 (6 bases). CDR3 length: 16 residues. Germline lookup yields CDR1 SGHNT and CDR2 YYREEE (reference sequence). The germline V and J ends were trimmed by 2 bases and 0 bases, with 15 bases remaining between them. This CDR3 is CASSLEGSGSSYEQYF. Here the CDR3 DNA reads TGTGCCAGCAGCTTAGAAGGTAGCGGAAGCTCCTACGAGCAGTACTTC.

The chain recombines TRBV7-9 with TRBJ2-1; 14 bases align to TRBD2. The CDR3 has 16 amino acids. Germline-derived CDR1 and CDR2 are SEHNR and FQNEAQ (reference sequence). Trimming at V came to 5 bases and at J to 7 bases, leaving 7 bases not matched to a gene. DNA for the CDR3: TGTGCCAGCAGCGGCCTGACTAGCGGGGGGGTAAATGAGCAGTTCTTC. This gives the protein CASSGLTSGGVNEQFF.

The rearrangement joins TRBV5-1 to TRBJ2-7; D not resolved. This CDR3 region has 13 residues. V was clipped by 6 bases and J by 0 bases, with 10 bases between them. The germline gives CDR1 SGHRS, CDR2 YFSETQ. CDR3: CASTTGRSYEQYF. In nucleotides, the CDR3 is TGCGCCAGCACGACGGGTCGCTCCTACGAGCAGTACTTC. Full variable domain (remainder filled in from reference TRBV5-1 and TRBJ2-7): KAGVTQTPRYLIKTRGQQVTLSCSPISGHRSVSWYQQTPGQGLQFLFEYFSETQRNKGNFPGRFSGRQFSNSRSEMNVSTLELGDSALYLCASTTGRSYEQYFGPGTRLTVT.

The gene calls are TRBV9 and TRBJ2-1, with TRBD2 matching over 10 bases. The CDR3 loop spans 16 amino acids. Germline V CDR1 and CDR2: SGDLS, YYNGEE. V dropped 0 bases and J dropped 7; count of bases not matched to a gene: 7. The CDR3, as DNA: TGTGCCAGCAGCGTAGGGAGCGGGGGGGCTAGTAATGAGCAGTTCTTC. As protein: CASSVGSGGASNEQFF.

The chain links TRBV2 to TRBJ1-5, with 9 positions matching TRBD1. Looked up from germline, CDR1 is SNHLY and CDR2 is FYNNEI. CDR3 size: 15 residues. With V trimmed by 6 bases and J by 5 bases, 8 bases remained unmatched. CDR3 DNA: TGTGCCAGCAGGAGGACAGGGGAGGTGGATCAGCCCCAGCATTTT. This translates into CASRRTGEVDQPQHF.

The genes are TRBV15 and TRBJ2-7, with a weak D call TRBD1 (5 bases). Germline values: CDR1 LNHNV, CDR2 YYDKDF (reference sequence). CDR3 length: 16 amino acids. The V gene lost 3 bases and the J gene lost 3 bases, with 18 bases spanning the gap. CDR3 protein: CATSSGGKAGIYEQYF. DNA for the CDR3: TGTGCCACCAGCAGTGGCGGTAAGGCAGGGATCTACGAGCAGTACTTC.

This chain links TRBV5-1 with TRBJ1-1; 9 bases align to TRBD1. V gave up 4 bases and J gave up 4 bases; unmatched junction bases: 8. CDR1 SGHRS and CDR2 YFSETQ come from the germline V gene. The CDR3 is 15 amino acids. As DNA, the CDR3 is TGCGCCAGCAGCGCGGGGACAGGGATGGGCACTGAAGCTTTCTTT. Amino acids: CASSAGTGMGTEAFF.

The chain links TRBV5-6 to TRBJ2-1; D is possibly TRBD2 (5 bases). The V gene lost 4 bases and the J gene lost 2 bases, with 10 bases spanning the gap. The germline CDR1 and CDR2 sequences are SGHDT and YYEEEE. This CDR3 contains 14 residues. This CDR3 is CASSLTGAYNEQFF. CDR3 coding DNA: TGTGCCAGCAGCCTAACCGGGGCCTACAATGAGCAGTTCTTC.

The chain employs TRBV28 and TRBJ1-3, with 11 bases that match TRBD1. This CDR3 comprises 14 residues. Trimming at V came to 5 bases and at J to 6 bases, leaving 3 bases not matched to a gene. Per the germline V gene, CDR1 is MDHEN and CDR2 is SYDVKM. The CDR3: CASSSGQGANTIYF. The DNA of the CDR3 is TGTGCCAGCAGTAGCGGACAGGGGGCAAACACCATATATTTT.